This T cell receptor (beta chain) stems from a study of human T cells and chemical hapten exposure. Overall study: The sensitizer, 2% DPC, was used on around 2 cm by around 2 cm of upper inner arm skin.

From the RACE reads, TCRdb called clonotypes with MiXCR, one entry per CDR3 protein. The data contain 250,000 or so distinct CDR3 sequences, 8.6% of them seen just once; the ten biggest clones take up 2% to 3%. Regarding the study as a whole: There was alopecia in the donors, so their immune response may differ from that of healthy people. Controls had significantly fewer large CDR3 similarity clusters than were formed by expanded TCRs.

The time point was: pre-sensitization, week 0. Specified treatment: therapeutic diphenylcyclopropenone sensitization with weekly scalp DPC. V was trimmed by 3 bases and J by 0 bases, leaving 12 bases between them. CDR1 and CDR2 from the germline V gene are SGHRS and YFSETQ. The CDR3 sequence is 15 residues long. This clonotype has a count of ten or more. Its antigen remains unknown. The receptor was isolated from a middle-aged woman with alopecia areata. Some clones in this sample may be carry-over from other donors' samples. This chain links TRBV5-1 with TRBJ2-5, with a tentative D call TRBD1 (6 bases). The specimen was whole blood, collected in connection with sensitization to the hapten diphenylcyclopropenone (DPC). The CDR3 bases are TGCGCCAGCAGCTCGACCGGGACACACCAAGAGACCCAGTACTTC. It yields the protein CASSSTGTHQETQYF. Complete variable domain (other parts from reference TRBV5-1 and TRBJ2-5): KAGVTQTPRYLIKTRGQQVTLSCSPISGHRSVSWYQQTPGQGLQFLFEYFSETQRNKGNFPGRFSGRQFSNSRSEMNVSTLELGDSALYLCASSSTGTHQETQYFGPGTRLLVL.